This T cell receptor beta chain was recorded in a study of blood T cell repertoires in COVID-19. Across the study: Sites in the United States, Italy and Spain provided acute and convalescent COVID-19 samples. Sample material is recorded as cDNA or gDNA derived from T cells, B-cell-depleted T cells, or PBMCs.

The V end lost 5 bases, the J end lost 2 bases, and 9 bases lay between the germline ends. The CDR3 loop spans 13 amino acids. The germline V gene encodes CDR1 LNHDA and CDR2 SQIVND (reference sequence). Assay used: immunoSEQ multiplex PCR; TCRdb lists only in-frame clones, some missing. The sample consists of a few hundred thousand clones, approximately 80% of them appearing once. This clone has just one count. The sample comprised peripheral blood. The receptor's source is a woman of 80 years or more with acute or convalescent COVID-19. The chain is built from TRBV19 and TRBJ1-1; perhaps TRBD1 as D (6 bases). DNA of the CDR3: TGTGCCAGTAGTGGACAGATCAACACTGAAGCTTTCTTT. Translating it yields CASSGQINTEAFF.